This T cell receptor (beta chain) stems from a study of T cell repertoires in cytomegalovirus infection. From the reads, TCRdb called clonotypes with MiXCR, one entry per CDR3 protein. The sample lists 110,000 or so distinct CDR3 sequences; around 30% were seen once. This CDR3 is 17 amino acids long. V lost 4 bases to trimming and J lost 2 bases; unmatched junction nucleotides: 10. Germline values: CDR1 MNHEY, CDR2 SVGEGT. A note on this clonotype: What it binds is unknown.

Study conclusions and caveats: HLA-C-restricted CMV-specific TCR beta clonotypes prevailed in the ex vivo response.

The chain recombines TRBV6-2 or TRBV6-3 with TRBJ2-1, with 8 bases matching TRBD2. The TCR sequence derives from a human donor in good health (CMV status not recorded). Some clones in this sample may be carry-over from other donors' samples. The sequences come from CD8+ T cells from cultured PBMCs, collected from culture after CMV antigen stimulation. The CDR3 DNA is TGTGCCAGCAGTTCCGTGGCGGGGGGAGGCGCCTACAATGAGCAGTTCTTC. As protein: CASSSVAGGGAYNEQFF.